The 25 T cell receptor beta chains in this list originate from one sample, sequenced in a study of monozygotic twins with inflammatory bowel disease. TCRdb re-called the 5' RACE reads and gives one entry per CDR3 protein, without DNA. This sample's table reports about 210,000 distinct CDR3 sequences. Source material: blood. The origin of the receptors is a human donor with ulcerative colitis or Crohn's disease, or a healthy co-twin of an affected twin (not recorded which).

This chain connects TRBV7-2 to TRBJ2-3; with no DNA, the TCRdb D assignment of TRBD2 cannot be verified. Germline V gives CDR1 SGHTA, CDR2 FQGNSA. The CDR3 is 16 residues long. The CDR3 protein is CASSASGRARTDTQYF.

This chain uses TRBV6-1 with TRBJ1-2. The CDR3 is 14 amino acids. The germline gives CDR1 MNHNS, CDR2 SASEGT. CDR3 region: CASSRTEANYGYTF.

The CDR3 sequence: CASSRNTEAFF. The chain couples TRBV12-3 or TRBV12-4 to TRBJ1-1. The CDR3 has 11 amino acids.

The chain links TRBV7-2 to TRBJ2-1; absent DNA, TCRdb's TRBD1 call cannot be checked. The germline V gene encodes CDR1 SGHTA and CDR2 FQGNSA. This CDR3 spans 12 amino acids. CDR3 protein: CAAGTGVNEQFF.

Here the CDR3 reads CASSLRETGQPQHF. This chain links TRBV6-5 with TRBJ1-5. Germline V CDR1 and CDR2: MNHEY, SVGAGI. The CDR3 spans 14 residues.

V gene TRBV5-1 combines with J gene TRBJ2-7; TCRdb selects TRBD1, and the lack of DNA leaves this call unchecked. CDR3 length: 15 residues. CDR1 and CDR2 (germline): SGHRS, YFSETQ. CDR3 protein: CASSLLAGQRYEQYF.

V usage is TRBV12-3 or TRBV12-4 and J usage is TRBJ2-5; TCRdb names TRBD1, which stays unverified in the absence of DNA. The CDR3 consists of 16 residues. This CDR3 reads CASSSSGPMYQETQYF.

This chain connects TRBV9 to TRBJ2-2. Germline CDR1 SGDLS, CDR2 YYNGEE. This CDR3 has 13 amino acids. CDR3 residues: CASSVEVRGELFF.

The chain has TRBV12-3 or TRBV12-4 and TRBJ2-3; TCRdb's D call of TRBD2 is untestable without DNA. The CDR3 has 16 residues. The CDR3 spells CASSFRREPSTDTQYF.

V is TRBV19 and J is TRBJ2-7. Germline V gene data show CDR1 as LNHDA and CDR2 as SQIVND (reference sequence). This CDR3 region has 14 residues. The CDR3: CASSRSQLSYEQYF.

V is TRBV6-6 and J is TRBJ1-1. The germline V gene encodes CDR1 MNHNY and CDR2 SVGAGI (reference sequence). CDR3 size: 13 residues. CDR3: CASSYSMTTEAFF.

This chain links TRBV28 with TRBJ2-7. Germline loops: CDR1 MDHEN, CDR2 SYDVKM. This CDR3 spans 12 amino acids. CDR3 loop: CASRKFSYEQYF.

V gene TRBV14 combines with J gene TRBJ1-1. The germline gives CDR1 SGHDN, CDR2 FVKESK. The CDR3 runs to 14 residues. The CDR3 protein is CASSQDGWNTEAFF. Full variable domain (remainder filled in from reference TRBV14 and TRBJ1-1): EAGVTQFPSHSVIEKGQTVTLRCDPISGHDNLYWYRRVMGKEIKFLLHFVKESKQDESGMPNNRFLAERTGGTYSTLKVQPAELEDSGVYFCASSQDGWNTEAFFGQGTRLTVV.

The chain carries TRBV7-2 and TRBJ1-3; TCRdb returns TRBD1, unconfirmable since there is no DNA. The CDR3 has 14 amino acids. Per the germline V gene, CDR1 is SGHTA and CDR2 is FQGNSA. The CDR3: CASSLVGTGNTIYF.

The chain uses TRBV19 and TRBJ2-1; the TCRdb call, TRBD2, lacks DNA for checking. Germline V gene sequence: CDR1 LNHDA, CDR2 SQIVND (reference sequence). The CDR3 totals 16 residues. The CDR3 region is CASRSPSPRGYNEQFF. The full variable domain, with the rest looked up from reference TRBV19 and TRBJ2-1, is DGGITQSPKYLFRKEGQNVTLSCEQNLNHDAMYWYRQDPGQGLRLIYYSQIVNDFQKGDIAEGYSVSREKKESFPLTVTSAQKNPTAFYLCASRSPSPRGYNEQFFGPGTRLTVL.

The rearrangement uses TRBV4-2 and TRBJ2-7; TCRdb selects TRBD2, and the lack of DNA leaves this call unchecked. CDR3 length: 16 residues. Looked up from germline, CDR1 is LGHNA and CDR2 is YNFKEQ. This CDR3 reads CASSQEVTSGTYEQYF.

The gene calls are TRBV5-5 and TRBJ1-4; as DNA is missing, the TRBD1 call by TCRdb cannot be tested. The CDR3 contains 17 residues. The germline CDR1 and CDR2 sequences are SGHKS and YYEKEE (reference sequence). The CDR3 protein is CASSFRGQGATNEKLFF.

The J gene is TRBJ2-2, the V gene TRBV5-6. The germline gives CDR1 SGHDT, CDR2 YYEEEE. The CDR3 consists of 16 residues. The CDR3 loop reads CASSLEARANTGELFF.

The V call is TRBV6-5, the J call TRBJ2-1; TCRdb's D call of TRBD1 is untestable without DNA. The CDR3 is 15 residues long. The germline gives CDR1 MNHEY, CDR2 SVGAGI. The CDR3 loop is CASSSLSGGLGEQFF.

The V and J genes are TRBV10-3 and TRBJ2-5; the TCRdb call, TRBD2, lacks DNA for checking. Germline V gene data show CDR1 as ENHRY and CDR2 as SYGVKD. The CDR3 runs 17 residues. The CDR3 sequence: CAISEHAEGKIKETQYF.

This chain connects TRBV6-7 to TRBJ2-7. TRBV6-7 counts as an open reading frame of uncertain function. This CDR3 spans 15 amino acids. The CDR3 protein is CASSYVEGFRNEQYF.

The V and J genes are TRBV7-9 and TRBJ1-1. The CDR3 length is 16 residues. Germline lookup yields CDR1 SEHNR and CDR2 FQNEAQ (reference sequence). This CDR3 reads CASSPRDLSLRTEAFF.

The chain carries TRBV11-1 and TRBJ2-2. CDR1 is SGHAT and CDR2 is FQDESV in the germline V gene (reference sequence). There are 18 residues in the CDR3. CDR3: CASSFPRNAAENTGELFF.

The chain joins TRBV5-1 to TRBJ2-5; the TCRdb D gene call, TRBD2, has no DNA to confirm it. Germline values: CDR1 SGHRS, CDR2 YFSETQ. The CDR3 has 15 amino acids. This CDR3 reads CASSTGGTVQETQYF.

The chain combines TRBV5-1 with TRBJ2-1. Germline CDR1 and CDR2: SGHRS and YFSETQ. The CDR3 runs to 14 residues. CDR3 sequence: CASRVENSYNEQFF.